The 27 T cell receptor beta chains in this list originate from one sample, sequenced in a study of regulatory T cells in long-lasting Graves disease. Time point indicated: persistent/refractory GD, antithyroid drugs over 5 years with positive TRAb. The TCR library used RNA extracted from PBMCs. HTBI primers from iRepertoire and Arm-PCR of CDR3 regions yielded the TCR beta libraries. TCRdb processed the multiplex PCR reads anew with MiXCR; each CDR3 protein has one entry. The sample has hundreds of thousands of distinct CDR3 sequences, around 30% seen once. Sequenced here: peripheral blood mononuclear cells (PBMCs), sampled when the disease was refractory, from a patient treated with antithyroid drugs. These receptors were collected from a female donor with Graves disease.

V and J are TRBV12-3 or TRBV12-4 and TRBJ2-4; tentative D call: TRBD2 (6 bases). This CDR3 has 14 amino acids. The V end lost 6 bases, the J end lost 3 bases, and 12 bases lay between the germline ends. For the CDR3, the DNA is TGTGCCAGCAGCCATCGGGGAGGCAAAAACATTCAGTACTTC. This gives the protein CASSHRGGKNIQYF.

This clonotype came up a few times. The rearrangement uses TRBV30 and TRBJ1-1; D is uncertain. Trimming left V 1 base short and J 1 base short, with 7 bases between. Looked up from germline, CDR1 is GTSNPN and CDR2 is SVGIG (reference sequence). This CDR3 is built from 13 residues. The CDR3 reads CAWSGRRNTEAFF. The CDR3 nucleotides read TGTGCCTGGAGTGGCAGGAGGAACACTGAAGCTTTCTTT.

The chain uses TRBV12-3 or TRBV12-4 and TRBJ1-2; 7 positions match TRBD1. V gave up 7 bases and J gave up 5 bases; unmatched junction bases: 13. This CDR3 contains 15 residues. DNA for the CDR3: TGTGCCAGCAACTCACACAGGGGATTCAGTTATGGCTACACCTTC. It specifies CASNSHRGFSYGYTF.

This clonotype was seen ten or more times. The chain employs TRBV2 and TRBJ2-7, with D possibly TRBD1 on 5 matching bases. Trimming cost V 7 bases and J 6 bases, with 13 bases left between them. Germline V gene sequence: CDR1 SNHLY, CDR2 FYNNEI. This CDR3 has 12 residues. The CDR3 loop is CASTENRFEQYF. DNA of the CDR3: TGTGCCAGCACCGAGAACAGGTTCGAGCAGTACTTC.

This chain connects TRBV20-1 to TRBJ1-6; TRBD1 agrees at 8 bases. With 3 bases clipped from V and 9 bases from J, the junction kept 4 bases outside the gene matches. This CDR3 comprises 13 residues. CDR1 is DFQATT and CDR2 is SNEGSKA in the germline V gene (reference sequence). CDR3 protein: CSARDRVVSPLHF. CDR3 sequence (DNA): TGCAGTGCTAGGGACAGGGTTGTTTCACCCCTCCACTTT.

This chain links TRBV6-1 with TRBJ1-5; D uncertain. With 6 bases removed from V and 7 bases from J, the gap between germline ends came to 19 bases. This CDR3 contains 15 residues. Germline CDR1 is MNHNS and CDR2 is SASEGT. Here the CDR3 reads CASSPRSNGRQPQHF. CDR3 nucleotides: TGTGCCAGCAGCCCCCGGTCTAACGGGAGACAGCCCCAGCATTTT.

Only a few counts were recorded for this clonotype. V gene TRBV6-2 or TRBV6-3 combines with J gene TRBJ2-2; 15 bases are a match to TRBD2. This CDR3 has 17 amino acids. Germline CDR1 is MNHEY and CDR2 is SVGEGT. Trimming cost V 6 bases and J 5 bases; bases outside gene matches: 7. The CDR3 spells CASRRTSGGGGTGELFF. As DNA, the CDR3 is TGTGCCAGCAGACGGACTAGCGGGGGGGGAGGGACCGGGGAGCTGTTTTTT.

V usage is TRBV5-4 and J usage is TRBJ1-1; D ambiguous. Germline assignment: CDR1 SGHNT and CDR2 YYREEE (reference sequence). The CDR3 sequence is 15 residues long. Trimming stripped 4 bases from V and 1 base from J, with 14 bases between. The DNA of the CDR3 is TGTGCCAGCAGCCTAGTACAGCAAACGAACACTGAAGCTTTCTTT. It encodes CASSLVQQTNTEAFF.

V gene TRBV20-1 combines with J gene TRBJ2-7, with D maybe TRBD1 (6 bases). This CDR3 spans 13 amino acids. CDR1 DFQATT and CDR2 SNEGSKA come from the germline V gene (reference sequence). V lost 5 bases and J lost 0, with 11 bases in between. The CDR3 DNA is TGCAGTGCTCTCCGGGACAACTCCTACGAGCAGTACTTC. Protein product: CSALRDNSYEQYF.

V gene TRBV7-9 combines with J gene TRBJ1-1; D uncertain. Trimming removed 5 bases from V and 1 base from J, with 8 bases in between. The CDR3 spans 13 residues. Germline V gene lookup returns CDR1 SEHNR and CDR2 FQNEAQ (reference sequence). CDR3 DNA: TGTGCCAGCAGCCAGACCCCGAACACTGAAGCTTTCTTT. This gives the protein CASSQTPNTEAFF.

This clonotype was detected a few times. V and J are TRBV2 and TRBJ2-4, with D perhaps matching TRBD2 (5 bases). The CDR3 extends over 15 amino acids. Trimming took off 4 bases at V and 0 bases at J, with 10 bases between the two ends. The V gene's germline CDR1 is SNHLY and CDR2 FYNNEI. CDR3 sequence: CASSAPGLAKNIQYF. In nucleotides, the CDR3 is TGTGCCAGCAGTGCCCCCGGACTAGCCAAAAACATTCAGTACTTC.

V is TRBV4-1 and J is TRBJ2-7, with 7 bases lining up with TRBD2. CDR3 length: 17 amino acids. The ends lost 0 bases at V and 2 bases at J; junction bases unmatched: 10. Germline CDR1 MGHRA, CDR2 YSYEKL. The CDR3 loop is CASSQDFSSSGTYEQYF. CDR3 DNA: TGCGCCAGCAGCCAAGATTTCTCATCTAGCGGAACCTACGAGCAGTACTTC.

The chain is built from TRBV14 and TRBJ2-7; a weak D match, TRBD2 (6 bases). The ends were cut back, 1 base at V and 2 bases at J, with 12 bases in the middle. CDR3 length equals 15 residues. Germline V lookup: CDR1 SGHDN, CDR2 FVKESK. The CDR3 coding sequence is TGTGCCAGCAGCCAAGCGGAGGGGTCAGCCTACGAGCAGTACTTC. Translated: CASSQAEGSAYEQYF.

The chain employs TRBV30 and TRBJ2-7, with a tentative D call TRBD2 (6 bases). Germline loops: CDR1 GTSNPN, CDR2 SVGIG (reference sequence). The CDR3 loop spans 14 amino acids. V lost 8 bases, J lost 4 bases, and 21 bases lay in between. The CDR3: CAGTPGLIPYEQYF. The CDR3 DNA sequence: TGTGCCGGAACTCCGGGACTTATCCCATACGAGCAGTACTTC.

In the case of this clonotype: This clone may be a read error of a much larger clone one base away. This chain links TRBV11-2 with TRBJ2-7; unclear D gene. The CDR3 length is 14 residues. From germline, CDR1 is SGHAT and CDR2 FQNNGV. The CDR3 nucleotides read TGTGCCAGCAGCCCTCGGGTAGGGATCTACGGGCAGTACTTC. Protein sequence: CASSPRVGIYGQYF.

This clonotype was picked up many times. This chain links TRBV11-3 with TRBJ2-2; D gene unclear. Trimming removed 0 bases from V and 4 bases from J, with 3 bases in between. Germline V lookup: CDR1 SGHNT, CDR2 YENEEA. This CDR3 contains 13 residues. This CDR3 is CASSLDVTGELFF. Here the CDR3 DNA reads TGTGCCAGCAGCTTAGATGTCACCGGGGAGCTGTTTTTT.

This clonotype has more than one count but fewer than ten. V is TRBV10-3 and J is TRBJ1-6, with D perhaps TRBD1 (6 bases). Trimming took off 6 bases at V and 6 bases at J, with 9 bases between the two ends. Germline-derived CDR1 and CDR2 are ENHRY and SYGVKD. The CDR3 spans 13 residues. The CDR3 sequence: CAIRDSANSPLHF. CDR3 sequence (DNA): TGTGCCATCAGGGACAGTGCTAATTCACCCCTCCACTTT.

This chain joins TRBV9 and TRBJ2-5, with TRBD1 identical over 9 bases. CDR3 length equals 18 residues. V was clipped by 3 bases and J by 4 bases; unmatched bases: 16. Germline V gene sequence: CDR1 SGDLS, CDR2 YYNGEE. The CDR3 nucleotides are TGTGCCAGCAGCGCAGACCTGATACAGGGGGCGGGTTTAGAGACCCAGTACTTC. Protein: CASSADLIQGAGLETQYF.

With respect to this clonotype: A read error is likely, as this CDR3 ends without the conserved phenylalanine or tryptophan. CDR3 residues: CASSQQRDLGGNTIYS. In DNA, the CDR3 is TGTGCCAGCAGCCAACAACGGGACCTCGGAGGAAACACCATATATTCT. The V call is TRBV7-2, the J call TRBJ1-3; possible D gene TRBD1, 5 bases. The length of the CDR3 is 16 residues. The germline V and J ends were trimmed by 5 bases and 4 bases, with 18 bases remaining between them. Germline V gives CDR1 SGHTA, CDR2 FQGNSA.

The sample holds a few counts of this clonotype. The V gene is TRBV9, the J gene TRBJ2-7, with 10 bases fitting TRBD2. CDR1 is SGDLS, CDR2 YYNGEE, per germline. The junction had 8 bases not matched to a gene; V was cut back by 2 bases and J by 3 bases. This CDR3 is 16 amino acids long. The CDR3 nucleotides are TGTGCCAGCAGCGTGTCTAGCGGGAGTTCTTTCTACGAGCAGTACTTC. Amino acid sequence: CASSVSSGSSFYEQYF.

V is TRBV19 and J is TRBJ1-1; possibly TRBD1 for D (6 bases). V shed 4 bases and J shed 2 bases, with 17 bases lying between them. From germline, CDR1 is LNHDA and CDR2 SQIVND (reference sequence). CDR3 length: 16 residues. CDR3: CASSTNGQSSNTEAFF. The CDR3 nucleotides are TGTGCCAGTAGTACGAACGGACAGAGCAGCAACACTGAAGCTTTCTTT.

The genes are TRBV20-1 and TRBJ2-3; 7 bases are a match to TRBD2. Germline V lookup: CDR1 DFQATT, CDR2 SNEGSKA (reference sequence). The trim removed 5 bases at V and 1 base at J, leaving 9 bases unmatched. This CDR3 spans 15 amino acids. The DNA of the CDR3 is TGCAGTGCTCCTGGGCTCCTAGCGGGCACAGATACGCAGTATTTT. This sequence encodes CSAPGLLAGTDTQYF.

This clonotype was observed many times. The chain uses TRBV27 and TRBJ1-5, with D hard to call. V dropped 2 bases and J dropped 3 bases, with 14 bases sitting between them. The germline CDR1 and CDR2 sequences are MNHEY and SMNVEV (reference sequence). The length of the CDR3 is 16 residues. CDR3 DNA: TGTGCCAGCAGTTTAAGGTTGCCAGGCTCCAATCAGCCCCAGCATTTT. Its translation: CASSLRLPGSNQPQHF.

The J gene is TRBJ2-1, the V gene TRBV5-1; either TRBD1 or TRBD2 may supply D (7 bases each). V gave up 3 bases and J gave up 2 bases, with 18 bases separating them. The CDR3 loop spans 17 amino acids. Germline CDR1 SGHRS, CDR2 YFSETQ. CDR3 residues: CASSSDVGGGAYNEQFF. DNA for the CDR3: TGCGCCAGCAGCTCGGATGTGGGAGGGGGCGCCTACAATGAGCAGTTCTTC. Filled out from reference TRBV5-1 and TRBJ2-1, the complete variable domain reads KAGVTQTPRYLIKTRGQQVTLSCSPISGHRSVSWYQQTPGQGLQFLFEYFSETQRNKGNFPGRFSGRQFSNSRSEMNVSTLELGDSALYLCASSSDVGGGAYNEQFFGPGTRLTVL.

The chain couples TRBV20-1 to TRBJ2-7; perhaps TRBD2 as D (5 bases). V was cut by 1 base and J by 0 bases, with 16 bases left in between. The CDR3 contains 16 residues. Germline V gene lookup returns CDR1 DFQATT and CDR2 SNEGSKA (reference sequence). The CDR3 protein is CSARVQGFGSSYEQYF. The CDR3 DNA sequence: TGCAGTGCTAGAGTCCAAGGGTTTGGGAGCTCCTACGAGCAGTACTTC.

In its sample, this clonotype was seen many times. The genes are TRBV30 and TRBJ1-4, with 7 bases lining up with TRBD1. Germline V gene lookup returns CDR1 GTSNPN and CDR2 SVGIG (reference sequence). This CDR3 is built from 12 residues. J gave up 6 bases and V 8 bases, and 6 bases lay outside the gene matches. This chain's CDR3 is CAGRGGDEKLFF. CDR3 coding DNA: TGTGCCGGCAGGGGGGGAGATGAAAAACTGTTTTTT.

The table lists this clonotype with a few counts. A junction end diverges from the germline sequence, so it may reflect a read error. The chain couples TRBV20-1 to TRBJ2-7; 10 bases agree with TRBD2. This CDR3 has 11 amino acids. The germline V gene encodes CDR1 DFQATT and CDR2 SNEGSKA (reference sequence). CDR3 nucleotide sequence: TGCAGTGCTAGAGATCAGATGGGACTAGCGTTC. Protein: CSARDQMGLAF.